Presented here are 8 T cell receptor beta chains from one specimen sequenced in a study of T cells in Graves' hyperthyroidism and ophthalmopathy. RNA transcripts yielded amplified TCR beta CDR3 regions. The HTBI set primed first-round TCR CDR3 RT-PCR. Each CDR3 protein is one row after TCRdb ran MiXCR on the multiplex PCR reads. The data contain a few hundred thousand distinct CDR3 sequences, around 45% of them singletons. The sample was peripheral blood or thyroid tissue (not recorded which). The receptor source for this set is a woman younger than 35 with Graves' hyperthyroidism.

This chain joins TRBV7-3 and TRBJ1-1; D possibly corresponds to TRBD1 (5 bases). Trimming cost V 5 bases and J 5 bases, with 15 bases left between them. There are 14 residues in the CDR3. Germline V lookup: CDR1 SGHTA, CDR2 FQGTGA. CDR3 nucleotides: TGTGCCAGCAGCGTCCCGGGGCCGGGTACTGAAGCTTTCTTT. Its protein product is CASSVPGPGTEAFF. The variable domain in full, completed from reference TRBV7-3 and TRBJ1-1, reads GAGVSQTPSNKVTEKGKYVELRCDPISGHTALYWYRQSLGQGPEFLIYFQGTGAADDSGLPNDRFFAVRPEGSVSTLKIQRTERGDSAVYLCASSVPGPGTEAFFGQGTRLTVV.

This clonotype was seen a handful of times. The genes are TRBV12-5 and TRBJ2-5; 8 bases align to TRBD2. This CDR3 spans 14 amino acids. The germline CDR1 and CDR2 sequences are LGHNT and FRNRAP. The CDR3 reads CASMQAGDVKTQYF. As DNA, the CDR3 is TGTGCCAGCATGCAAGCGGGAGATGTAAAGACCCAGTACTTC.

The chain recombines TRBV20-1 with TRBJ2-7; 9 bases map to TRBD2. Near its end, the DNA agrees better with TRBJ2-1, so the J call may be wrong. Germline V gene sequence: CDR1 DFQATT, CDR2 SNEGSKA (reference sequence). This CDR3 is built from 15 residues. DNA of the CDR3: TGCAGTGCTAGAGACGCCCTGGGACTAGCCTATGAGCAGTTCTTC. Translated, it gives CSARDALGLAYEQFF.

The chain employs TRBV7-8 and TRBJ1-1; D is undetermined. Germline lookup yields CDR1 SGHVS and CDR2 FQNEAQ. The CDR3 sequence is 14 residues long. Trimming removed 8 bases at V and 1 base at J, with 14 bases between. The CDR3 DNA reads as TGTGCCAGCTCACCAGCATCGGGGAACACTGAAGCTTTCTTT. Translation gives CASSPASGNTEAFF.

The chain links TRBV12-5 to TRBJ1-4, with 7 nucleotides matching TRBD1. CDR3 size: 16 residues. The V gene's germline CDR1 is LGHNT and CDR2 FRNRAP. The V gene end was trimmed by 2 bases and the J gene end by 4 bases; junction bases not matched to a gene: 7. The CDR3: CASGLSLGTVNEKLFF. CDR3 nucleotides: TGTGCTAGTGGTTTGTCCCTCGGGACAGTTAATGAAAAACTGTTTTTT.

This clonotype came up many times. The chain recombines TRBV4-1 with TRBJ2-7, with TRBD1 matching 9 bases. Germline CDR1 and CDR2: MGHRA and YSYEKL. The junction had 7 bases not matched to a gene; V was cut back by 4 bases and J by 6 bases. The CDR3 extends over 14 amino acids. CDR3 residues: CASSLRDRVGEQYF. The CDR3 nucleotides are TGCGCCAGCAGCCTAAGGGACAGGGTAGGCGAGCAGTACTTC.

This clonotype showed up many times. The chain recombines TRBV7-9 with TRBJ2-7; TRBD2 is a possible D gene (5 bases). There are 18 residues in the CDR3. Trimming removed 1 base from V and 0 bases from J, with 19 bases in between. Germline CDR1 and CDR2: SEHNR and FQNEAQ (reference sequence). CDR3 bases: TGTGCCAGCAGCTTAGTGGTGCGGACTGGGAAGTTCTCCTACGAGCAGTACTTC. It encodes CASSLVVRTGKFSYEQYF.

This clonotype has more than one count but fewer than ten. The rearrangement joins TRBV20-1 to TRBJ1-5, with no clear D. CDR1 is DFQATT, CDR2 SNEGSKA, per germline (reference sequence). Trimming removed 0 bases from V and 11 bases from J, with 14 bases in between. The length of the CDR3 is 13 residues. CDR3 DNA: TGCAGTGCTAGAGAGGTGACTAGCCAGACCCAGCATTTT. Translation gives CSAREVTSQTQHF.